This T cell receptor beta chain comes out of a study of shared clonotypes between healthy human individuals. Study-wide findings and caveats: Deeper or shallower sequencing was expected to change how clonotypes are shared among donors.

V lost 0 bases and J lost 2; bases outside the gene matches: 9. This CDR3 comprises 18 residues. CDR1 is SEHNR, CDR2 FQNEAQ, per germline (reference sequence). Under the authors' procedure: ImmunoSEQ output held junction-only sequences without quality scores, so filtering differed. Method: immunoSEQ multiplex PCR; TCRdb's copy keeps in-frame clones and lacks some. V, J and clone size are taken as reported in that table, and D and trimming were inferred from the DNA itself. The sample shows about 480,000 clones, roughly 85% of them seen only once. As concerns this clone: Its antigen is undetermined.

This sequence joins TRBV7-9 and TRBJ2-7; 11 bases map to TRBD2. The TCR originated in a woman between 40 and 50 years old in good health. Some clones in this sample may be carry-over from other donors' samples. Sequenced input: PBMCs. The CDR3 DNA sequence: TGTGCCAGCAGCTTAGCGTCTAGCGGGAGGACTTCCCCCTACGAGCAGTACTTC. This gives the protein CASSLASSGRTSPYEQYF.